This entry features one T cell receptor (beta chain) sequence. The antigen remains undetermined. Because the CDR3's place on the DNA is in doubt, the DNA is left out and the CDR3 is given as listed by TCRdb. Vbeta (60) and Jbeta (13) primers were used in the PCR. Some clones are missing from TCRdb's copy, which holds only in-frame ones; the method was immunoSEQ multiplex PCR. The table shows roughly 100,000 clones, with 60% to 70% occurring only once. The data derive from a study of cytomegalovirus exposure and HLA in healthy donors. Study-wide results and caveats: A highly shared variant cluster was judged a likely technical artifact.

The material sequenced was PBMCs. This TCR was recovered from a man aged 25-40 years in good health and CMV-seropositive.

The CDR3 here is CASSSSPTGRYEQYF. V usage is TRBV6-5 and J usage is TRBJ2-7; TRBD1, the table's D call, lacks a check against the DNA. The length of the CDR3 is 15 amino acids, counting both ends. In germline, CDR1 is MNHEY, CDR2 SVGAGI.